The rows below give T cell receptor beta chains drawn from one sample of a study of cytomegalovirus exposure and HLA in healthy donors. The repertoire was sequenced with immunoSEQ multiplex PCR; TCRdb's copy has only in-frame clones and lacks some. The sample has under 45,000 clones. The sequenced sample consisted of PBMCs. The receptors stem from a male donor in good health and CMV-seronegative. Both conserved end residues are part of each CDR3. A D gene is named only where the DNA matches it firmly.

D gene	V gene	J gene	CDR3 protein	CDR3 DNA
TRBD1	TRBV6-5	TRBJ2-7	CASSYSIQGVGEQYF	TGTGCCAGCAGTTACTCGATACAGGGGGTAGGCGAGCAGTACTTC
TRBD1	TRBV6-5	TRBJ2-1	CASSRSRGRRNEQFF	TGTGCCAGCAGCCGCTCTAGGGGGCGAAGAAATGAGCAGTTCTTC
TRBD2	TRBV2	TRBJ2-1	CASRARYLAGGRDEQFF	TGTGCCAGCAGGGCCCGATATCTAGCGGGGGGGAGGGATGAGCAGTTCTTC
-	TRBV7-9	TRBJ1-4	CASRRSGATNEKLFF	TGTGCCAGCAGGCGAAGCGGAGCAACTAATGAAAAACTGTTTTTT
-	TRBV28	TRBJ1-3	CASSFQPGQLSSGNTIYF	TGTGCCAGCAGTTTCCAACCGGGACAATTGAGCTCTGGAAACACCATATATTTT
-	TRBV7-9	TRBJ1-1	CASSSGSKVEAFF	TGTGCCAGCAGCTCCGGGAGCAAAGTTGAAGCTTTCTTT
-	TRBV19	TRBJ1-5	CASSIASFYSNQPQHF	TGTGCCAGTAGTATAGCTAGTTTCTATAGCAATCAGCCCCAGCATTTT
-	TRBV5-6	TRBJ1-1	CASAGQLNTEAFF	TGTGCCAGTGCCGGACAGTTGAACACTGAAGCTTTCTTT
-	TRBV18	TRBJ1-2	CASSPLGGTGDGYTF	TGTGCCAGCTCACCACTAGGCGGGACGGGCGATGGCTACACCTTC
-	TRBV5-6	TRBJ1-2	CASSWGQGASTF	-
TRBD2	TRBV7-8	TRBJ2-1	CASSLGPAGSSYNEQFF	TGTGCCAGCAGCTTAGGCCCAGCGGGGAGCTCCTACAATGAGCAGTTCTTC
-	TRBV29-1	TRBJ1-5	CSVSGVGQPQHF	TGCAGCGTCTCAGGGGTGGGGCAGCCCCAGCATTTT
-	TRBV11-3	TRBJ2-7	CASSAAGATYEQYF	TGTGCCAGCAGCGCCGCGGGGGCAACCTACGAGCAGTACTTC
TRBD1	TRBV30	TRBJ1-2	CAWSVRDRDRQGYTF	TGTGCCTGGAGTGTACGGGACAGGGACCGGCAGGGCTACACCTTC
-	TRBV10-1	TRBJ1-2	CASSPYRDPTGGAYGYTF	TGCGCCAGCAGTCCATACCGGGACCCTACGGGAGGGGCCTATGGCTACACCTTC
TRBD2	TRBV30	TRBJ2-1	CAWSPGGFINEQFF	TGTGCCTGGAGTCCGGGGGGGTTTATCAATGAGCAGTTCTTC
-	TRBV4-1	TRBJ2-1	CASSETAYNEQFF	TGCGCCAGCAGCGAGACAGCTTACAATGAGCAGTTCTTC
TRBD2	TRBV11-3	TRBJ2-3	CASIYSGGKGTDTQYF	TGTGCCAGCATTTATAGCGGGGGGAAGGGCACAGATACGCAGTATTTT
-	TRBV6-5	TRBJ1-5	CASSYGPGQPQHF	TGTGCCAGCAGTTACGGGCCCGGACAGCCCCAGCATTTT
TRBD1	TRBV19	TRBJ2-1	CASSSRDRAWNEQFF	TGTGCCAGTAGTAGCCGGGACAGGGCATGGAATGAGCAGTTCTTC
-	TRBV20-1	TRBJ2-7	CSAFQSGVTNF	TGCAGTGCTTTCCAAAGTGGAGTAACTAATTTC
TRBD1	TRBV10-3	TRBJ1-2	CAISESTGERDGYTF	TGTGCCATCAGTGAGTCTACAGGGGAGAGAGATGGCTACACCTTC
TRBD1	TRBV11-2	TRBJ1-4	CASSETGGVEKLFF	TGTGCCAGCAGTGAGACAGGGGGCGTTGAAAAACTGTTTTTT
TRBD1	TRBV10-3	TRBJ1-2	CAIRGDSNYGYTF	TGTGCCATCAGGGGGGACAGTAACTATGGCTACACCTTC
-	TRBV11-2	TRBJ2-7	CASSAFGSSYEQYF	TGTGCCAGTAGCGCTTTTGGGAGCTCCTACGAGCAGTACTTC
TRBD2	TRBV29-1	TRBJ2-1	CSSGVAGSAEFF	TGCAGCTCCGGGGTAGCGGGCAGCGCGGAGTTCTTC
-	TRBV5-4	TRBJ2-7	CASSLEQTYEQYF	TGTGCCAGCAGCTTGGAACAGACCTACGAGCAGTACTTC
-	TRBV10-3	TRBJ1-5	CAISESTGAGSQPQHF	TGTGCCATCAGTGAGTCGACGGGAGCAGGTAGTCAGCCCCAGCATTTT
-	TRBV7-9	TRBJ1-1	CASSLYQGGTEAFF	TGTGCCAGCAGCTTATATCAGGGAGGAACTGAAGCTTTCTTT
-	TRBV5-5	TRBJ1-5	CASSRQVNSNQPQHF	TGTGCCAGCAGCAGGCAGGTCAATAGCAATCAGCCCCAGCATTTT
-	TRBV7-9	TRBJ1-2	CASMGGLRDGYTF	TGTGCCAGCATGGGGGGGCTGAGGGATGGCTACACCTTC
-	TRBV11-2	TRBJ2-3	CASSPADRFNTDTQYF	TGTGCCAGCAGCCCGGCCGACAGGTTCAACACAGATACGCAGTATTTT
-	TRBV5-1	TRBJ1-1	CASSLGQPWTEAFF	TGCGCCAGCAGCTTGGGACAACCTTGGACTGAAGCTTTCTTT
-	TRBV30	TRBJ1-1	CAWNKGLKEAFF	TGTGCCTGGAATAAGGGACTTAAGGAAGCTTTCTTT
-	TRBV7-8	TRBJ1-2	CASSPRTASYGYTF	TGTGCCAGCAGCCCCCGGACAGCTTCCTATGGCTACACCTTC
TRBD2	TRBV4-1	TRBJ2-5	CASSQGLTSGVQETQYF	TGCGCCAGCAGCCAAGGTTTGACTAGCGGGGTTCAAGAGACCCAGTACTTC
TRBD2	TRBV7-6	TRBJ2-7	CASSLFPGGASYEQYF	TGTGCCAGCAGCTTATTCCCCGGGGGGGCTTCCTACGAGCAGTACTTC
-	TRBV4-1	TRBJ1-1	CASSQLPPGHQAFF	TGCGCCAGCAGCCAACTCCCTCCGGGACACCAAGCTTTCTTT
-	TRBV10-1	TRBJ2-7	CASSRTAGEQYF	TGCGCCAGCAGTAGGACAGCGGGGGAGCAGTACTTC
TRBD1	TRBV6-6	TRBJ2-2	CASSTGQGTGELFF	TGTGCCAGCAGCACAGGACAGGGGACCGGGGAGCTGTTTTTT
TRBD1	TRBV6-1	TRBJ2-3	CASSTGADTQYF	TGTGCCAGCAGTACAGGGGCAGATACGCAGTATTTT
-	TRBV4-1	TRBJ1-1	CASSHPWAGEGEAFF	TGCGCCAGCAGCCACCCCTGGGCAGGGGAAGGTGAAGCTTTCTTT
-	TRBV2	TRBJ1-1	CASSRSQLNTEAFF	TGTGCCAGCAGCCGCTCACAGTTAAACACTGAAGCTTTCTTT
TRBD2	TRBV4-2	TRBJ2-1	CASSQEVVGMAGGAYNEQFF	TGTGCCAGCAGCCAAGAGGTGGTCGGGATGGCCGGGGGGGCGTATAATGAGCAGTTCTTC
TRBD1	TRBV5-1	TRBJ1-6	CASSPWTGDSPLHF	TGCGCCAGCAGCCCCTGGACAGGGGATTCACCCCTCCACTTT
-	TRBV2	TRBJ2-7	CASSLGYEQYF	TGTGCCAGCAGTCTAGGTTACGAGCAGTACTTC
-	TRBV30	TRBJ2-5	CAWSAASRGTQYF	TGTGCCTGGAGTGCGGCTTCAAGGGGGACCCAGTACTTC
-	TRBV6-5	TRBJ1-6	CASSYSRDSPLHF	TGTGCCAGCAGTTACTCGAGGGATTCACCCCTCCACTTT
TRBD1	TRBV19	TRBJ1-2	CASSLDRVGRYGYTF	TGTGCCAGTAGTCTCGACAGGGTGGGACGGTATGGCTACACCTTC
TRBD1	TRBV28	TRBJ2-2	CASSFPGQTNTGELFF	TGTGCCAGCAGTTTTCCGGGACAGACAAACACCGGGGAGCTGTTTTTT
-	TRBV28	TRBJ1-2	CASFDRANYGYTF	TGTGCCAGCTTTGACAGAGCTAACTATGGCTACACCTTC
-	TRBV9	TRBJ2-7	CASSVGQVGEQYF	TGTGCCAGCAGCGTAGGGCAGGTCGGAGAGCAGTACTTC
TRBD1	TRBV9	TRBJ2-5	CASSAEGQGQETQYF	TGTGCCAGCAGCGCCGAAGGACAGGGGCAAGAGACCCAGTACTTC
TRBD1	TRBV7-9	TRBJ2-7	CASSLDRGSSYEQYF	TGTGCCAGCAGCTTAGACAGGGGGAGCTCCTACGAGCAGTACTTC
-	TRBV6-6	TRBJ2-1	CASSLSLVAEQFF	TGTGCCAGCAGTTTAAGCCTAGTTGCTGAGCAGTTCTTC
-	TRBV30	TRBJ2-1	CAWRGIISYNEQFF	TGTGCCTGGAGGGGCATTATCTCCTACAATGAGCAGTTCTTC
TRBD1	TRBV7-8	TRBJ2-7	CASRAGTGEFHEQYF	TGTGCCAGCAGGGCCGGGACAGGGGAATTCCACGAGCAGTACTTC